The subject of this entry is one T cell receptor (beta chain). The antigen is undetermined. The record originates from a study of cytomegalovirus exposure and HLA in healthy donors. The study ran its PCR with 60 Vbeta and 13 Jbeta primers. The table came from immunoSEQ multiplex PCR; TCRdb's copy has only in-frame clones and leaves some out. The sample consists of 90,000 to 120,000 clones, around 76% of them appearing once. Study-level points and caveats: A missense variant in DCLRE1C was later tied to TCR beta V- and J-gene trimming. In vitro assays verified that three CMV-associated chains recognized CMV antigens specifically.

The clonotype comes from a man aged 25-45 years in good health and CMV-seropositive. Sequencing input: PBMCs.

The CDR3 is CASSLVSGWVETQYF. The CDR3 region has the DNA TGTGCCAGCAGCTTAGTTTCGGGGTGGGTAGAGACCCAGTACTTC. The chain joins TRBV13 to TRBJ2-5; maybe TRBD2 (5 bases). Germline lookup yields CDR1 PRHDT and CDR2 FYEKMQ (reference sequence). This CDR3 is 15 amino acids long. V lost 1 base and J lost 4, with 13 bases in between.